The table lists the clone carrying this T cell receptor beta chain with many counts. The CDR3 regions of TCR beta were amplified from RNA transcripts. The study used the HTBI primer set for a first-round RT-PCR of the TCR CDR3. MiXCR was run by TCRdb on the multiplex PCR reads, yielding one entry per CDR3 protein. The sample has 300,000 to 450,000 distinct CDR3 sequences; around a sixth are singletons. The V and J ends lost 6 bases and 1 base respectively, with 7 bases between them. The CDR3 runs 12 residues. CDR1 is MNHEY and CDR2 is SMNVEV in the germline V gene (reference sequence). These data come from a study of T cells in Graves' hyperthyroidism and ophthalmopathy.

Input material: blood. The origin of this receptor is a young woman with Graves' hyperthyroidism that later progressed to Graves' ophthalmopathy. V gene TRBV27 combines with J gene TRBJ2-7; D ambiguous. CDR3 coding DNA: TGTGCCAGCAGCGGGCTATCCTACGAGCAGTACTTC. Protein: CASSGLSYEQYF.